The next 17 T cell receptor beta chains were all read from a single sample in a study of cytomegalovirus exposure and HLA in healthy donors. PCR amplification relied on 60 Vbeta primers (plus 13 Jbeta primers). The protocol was immunoSEQ multiplex PCR, while the TCRdb copy is restricted to in-frame clones and leaves out a portion. This repertoire shows about 110,000 clones, roughly 82% found once; its top ten account for approximately 2.5%. The sequenced sample consisted of PBMCs. The receptors here all came from a man under 40 in good health and CMV-seropositive.

V is TRBV5-1 and J is TRBJ1-4; 7 bases are shared with TRBD1. This CDR3 has 15 residues. V lost 5 bases, J lost 2 bases, and 6 bases stayed unmatched. Germline V CDR1 and CDR2: SGHRS, YFSETQ. Here the CDR3 reads CASRRQGDTNEKLFF. The CDR3 DNA reads as TGCGCCAGCAGAAGACAGGGCGACACTAATGAAAAACTGTTTTTT. Filled out from reference TRBV5-1 and TRBJ1-4, the complete variable domain reads KAGVTQTPRYLIKTRGQQVTLSCSPISGHRSVSWYQQTPGQGLQFLFEYFSETQRNKGNFPGRFSGRQFSNSRSEMNVSTLELGDSALYLCASRRQGDTNEKLFFGSGTQLSVL.

The chain recombines TRBV4-1 with TRBJ1-5, with 7 positions matching TRBD1. Germline lookup yields CDR1 MGHRA and CDR2 YSYEKL. Trimming at V came to 0 bases and at J to 7 bases, leaving 6 bases not matched to a gene. This CDR3 has 15 amino acids. The CDR3 coding sequence is TGCGCCAGCAGCCAAGATCGACAGGGTCGACAGCCCCAGCATTTT. Translation: CASSQDRQGRQPQHF.

On this clone itself: The junction departs from germline at one end; a sequencing error may be responsible. The CDR3 nucleotides are TGTTCCAGCAGCTTAGAGGGGTATGTGCGTGCTTTCTTT. It yields the protein CSSSLEGYVRAFF. The chain recombines TRBV7-9 with TRBJ1-1, with TRBD1 as a possible D gene (5 bases). Germline lookup yields CDR1 SEHNR and CDR2 FQNEAQ (reference sequence). CDR3 length: 13 amino acids.

The chain links TRBV4-2 to TRBJ2-7; 9 bases line up with TRBD2. Germline-derived CDR1 and CDR2 are LGHNA and YNFKEQ. The CDR3 has 13 residues. J lost 4 bases, V lost 6 bases, and 4 bases had no gene match. The CDR3 reads CASRETSGYEQYF. DNA for the CDR3: TGTGCCAGCAGGGAGACTAGCGGTTACGAGCAGTACTTC.

The chain recombines TRBV6-4 with TRBJ2-1; TRBD2 matches at 11 bases. Trimming took 6 bases from V and 8 from J; bases not matched to a gene: 9. This CDR3 region has 15 residues. Germline CDR1 and CDR2: MRHNA and SNTAGT. This CDR3 reads CASSLSSGGRDEQFF. The CDR3 DNA follows: TGTGCCAGCAGCCTCTCTAGCGGGGGGCGGGATGAGCAGTTCTTC.

The gene calls are TRBV5-1 and TRBJ2-6, with TRBD1 matching 10 bases. This CDR3 region has 20 residues. V lost 2 bases and J lost 0; bases outside the gene matches: 11. Looked up from germline, CDR1 is SGHRS and CDR2 is YFSETQ. The CDR3 DNA reads TGCGCCAGCAGCTTCTTTTTGGGGGACAGGGGACCCTCTGGGGCCAACGTCCTGACTTTC. Amino acids: CASSFFLGDRGPSGANVLTF.

The chain links TRBV19 to TRBJ2-7; 7 bases are shared with TRBD1. The germline CDR1 and CDR2 sequences are LNHDA and SQIVND (reference sequence). The CDR3 extends over 15 amino acids. J was trimmed by 3 bases and V by 6 bases; bases with no gene match: 11. The CDR3 DNA reads as TGTGCCAGTAGATCGACAGGGCAATTAAGCTACGAGCAGTACTTC. Translating it yields CASRSTGQLSYEQYF. Complete variable domain (other parts from reference TRBV19 and TRBJ2-7): DGGITQSPKYLFRKEGQNVTLSCEQNLNHDAMYWYRQDPGQGLRLIYYSQIVNDFQKGDIAEGYSVSREKKESFPLTVTSAQKNPTAFYLCASRSTGQLSYEQYFGPGTRLTVT.

This clone was counted a single time. The J gene is TRBJ1-1, the V gene TRBV29-1; no definite D call. V lost 2 bases and J 1 base, leaving 8 bases between the germline ends. This CDR3 is 13 amino acids long. The germline V gene has CDR1 SQVTM and CDR2 ANQGSEA. CDR3: CSVERQENTEAFF. CDR3 nucleotides: TGCAGCGTTGAAAGGCAGGAGAACACTGAAGCTTTCTTT.

This clone was observed a few times. The chain recombines TRBV19 with TRBJ2-3, with a weak D call TRBD1 (6 bases). Trimming removed 4 bases from V and 0 bases from J, with 11 bases in between. This CDR3 region has 15 residues. Per germline, CDR1 LNHDA and CDR2 SQIVND (reference sequence). The CDR3 here is CASSTRQASTDTQYF. In nucleotides, the CDR3 is TGTGCCAGTAGTACTAGACAGGCTAGCACAGATACGCAGTATTTT.

The V call is TRBV9, the J call TRBJ2-5, with 8 bases aligning to TRBD1. Germline trimming cut 3 bases from V and 5 bases from J; bases unmatched to any gene: 6. This CDR3 has 14 residues. Germline V gene lookup returns CDR1 SGDLS and CDR2 YYNGEE. Written as DNA, the CDR3 is TGTGCCAGCAGCGGCCAGACAGGGGCGGAGACCCAGTACTTC. This sequence encodes CASSGQTGAETQYF. The variable domain in full, with the rest retrieved from reference TRBV9 and TRBJ2-5, is DSGVTQTPKHLITATGQRVTLRCSPRSGDLSVYWYQQSLDQGLQFLIQYYNGEERAKGNILERFSAQQFPDLHSELNLSSLELGDSALYFCASSGQTGAETQYFGPGTRLLVL.

The chain uses TRBV9 and TRBJ1-1, with D possibly being TRBD1 (5 bases). The CDR3 spans 13 residues. Germline CDR1 SGDLS, CDR2 YYNGEE. V lost 0 bases and J 3 bases, leaving 6 bases between the germline ends. CDR3 bases: TGTGCCAGCAGCGTAGAGGGGTACACTGAAGCTTTCTTT. Translating it yields CASSVEGYTEAFF.

V and J are TRBV11-3 and TRBJ2-5, with unresolved D. Trimming stripped 0 bases from V and 8 bases from J, with 10 bases between. This CDR3 region has 13 residues. CDR1 is SGHNT and CDR2 is YENEEA in the germline V gene. DNA of the CDR3: TGTGCCAGCAGCTTAGAACGAGTACCCACCCAGTACTTC. This gives the protein CASSLERVPTQYF.

The rearrangement links TRBV7-9 to TRBJ1-4; unclear D gene. CDR1 and CDR2 (germline): SEHNR, FQNEAQ (reference sequence). This CDR3 region has 13 residues. Between the trimmed V and J ends, which lost 3 bases and 8 bases, there was a span of 10 bases. The CDR3 sequence: CASSLRVSEKLFF. Here the CDR3 DNA reads TGTGCCAGCAGCTTGCGGGTTTCAGAAAAACTGTTTTTT.

The V and J genes are TRBV2 and TRBJ2-7; 10 bases fit TRBD2. CDR1 and CDR2 (germline): SNHLY, FYNNEI. CDR3 length equals 15 residues. V lost 11 bases to trimming and J lost 8 bases; unmatched junction nucleotides: 18. The CDR3 coding sequence is TGTGCCGGCCTAACAAGCGGGGGGGCCGATTTTCAGCAGTACTTC. Encoded protein: CAGLTSGGADFQQYF. Variable domain in full (rest from reference TRBV2 and TRBJ2-7): EPEVTQTPSHQVTQMGQEVILRCVPISNHLYFYWYRQILGQKVEFLVSFYNNEISEKSEIFDDQFSVERPDGSNFTLKIRSTKLEDSAMYFCAGLTSGGADFQQYFGPGTRLTVT.

The J gene is TRBJ2-7, the V gene TRBV7-4; 7 positions agree with TRBD2. Per germline, CDR1 SGHVT and CDR2 SQSDAQ. The CDR3 runs to 16 residues. V lost 10 bases and J lost 5; bases outside the gene matches: 20. This CDR3 reads CANPERRGLRVDEQYF. DNA for the CDR3: TGTGCCAACCCGGAGCGCCGGGGACTAAGGGTTGACGAGCAGTACTTC.

The chain combines TRBV9 with TRBJ1-6; TRBD1 might be the D (5 bases). CDR3 length: 15 residues. Germline V gives CDR1 SGDLS, CDR2 YYNGEE. V lost 4 bases, J lost 9 bases, and 17 bases lay in between. The CDR3 DNA reads TGTGCCAGCAGCCTAAGCGACAGTCAGACTTCACCCCTCCACTTT. This gives the protein CASSLSDSQTSPLHF.

This CDR3 reads CASSLDRDNQPQHF. The CDR3 DNA reads as TGTGCCAGCAGTCTGGACAGGGACAATCAGCCCCAGCATTTT. The rearrangement uses TRBV2 and TRBJ1-5; 8 nucleotides line up with TRBD1. With 5 bases clipped from V and 3 bases from J, the junction kept 3 bases outside the gene matches. This CDR3 has 14 residues. CDR1 is SNHLY, CDR2 FYNNEI, per germline.